A selection of T cell receptor beta chains follows, all from one sample in a study of STAT5B mutations in CD4+ large granular lymphocyte leukemia. The data were produced by immunoSEQ multiplex PCR, yet TCRdb's version contains in-frame clones alone and is incomplete. The table has nearly 35,000 clones, around nine tenths seen once; the top ten hold about 3.2%. The sequencing sample was made of CD4+ T cells from blood buffy coats. Receptors originate from a human donor in good health. CDR3s include the opening cysteine and the closing phenylalanine or tryptophan.

v_gene: TRBV27
j_gene: TRBJ2-1
CDR3aa: CASSLPPNALYNEQFF

v_gene: TRBV5-1
j_gene: TRBJ1-1
CDR3aa: CASSPGTAHTEAFF

v_gene: TRBV7-9
j_gene: TRBJ1-5
CDR3aa: CASSPGPGNQPQHF

v_gene: TRBV6-5
j_gene: TRBJ1-1
CDR3aa: CASSEVEAFF

v_gene: TRBV4-2
j_gene: TRBJ2-1
CDR3aa: CASSQDLLAGLNSYNEQFF

v_gene: TRBV27
j_gene: TRBJ2-2
CDR3aa: CASSYLGGTRGTGELFF

v_gene: TRBV27
j_gene: NA
CDR3aa: CASSSTSGFTYEQYF

v_gene: TRBV6-5
j_gene: TRBJ1-1
CDR3aa: CASSYRTGDTEAFF

v_gene: TRBV11-3
j_gene: TRBJ2-7
CDR3aa: CASSPSDRGEQYF

v_gene: TRBV18
j_gene: TRBJ2-7
CDR3aa: CASSPPSDREQYF

v_gene: TRBV29-1
j_gene: TRBJ1-5
CDR3aa: CSVVQGAGQPQHF

v_gene: TRBV25-1
j_gene: TRBJ1-1
CDR3aa: CASSKTGTVNTEAFF

v_gene: TRBV28
j_gene: TRBJ1-3
CDR3aa: CASTRPPGAGNTIYF

v_gene: TRBV15
j_gene: TRBJ2-1
CDR3aa: CATSGQLATYNEQFF

v_gene: TRBV9
j_gene: TRBJ2-5
CDR3aa: CASSPRVSETQYF

v_gene: TRBV7-9
j_gene: TRBJ1-4
CDR3aa: CASSEDREKLFF

v_gene: TRBV7-2
j_gene: TRBJ2-3
CDR3aa: CASSSTLGIAQYF

v_gene: TRBV29-1
j_gene: TRBJ2-5
CDR3aa: CSVESGPSQETQYF

v_gene: TRBV6-4
j_gene: TRBJ2-2
CDR3aa: CASSVQPGHNTGELFF

v_gene: TRBV9
j_gene: TRBJ1-2
CDR3aa: CASSPLGGTGVNYGYTF

v_gene: TRBV29-1
j_gene: TRBJ2-1
CDR3aa: CSARDAGDDEQFF

v_gene: TRBV29-1
j_gene: TRBJ2-5
CDR3aa: CSVVTRGPQETQYF

v_gene: TRBV28
j_gene: TRBJ1-2
CDR3aa: CASSLPGQGVVENGYTF

v_gene: TRBV9
j_gene: TRBJ2-1
CDR3aa: CASSTGQGNNEQFF

v_gene: TRBV7-2
j_gene: TRBJ2-2
CDR3aa: CASTDLAGGNTGELFF

v_gene: TRBV2
j_gene: TRBJ1-2
CDR3aa: CASSRTGGDGYTF

v_gene: TRBV9
j_gene: TRBJ2-3
CDR3aa: CASSVGGYTDTQYF

v_gene: TRBV2
j_gene: TRBJ1-2
CDR3aa: CASSVGARYGYTF

v_gene: TRBV5-6
j_gene: TRBJ2-3
CDR3aa: CASSLDLADTQYF

v_gene: TRBV4-3
j_gene: TRBJ2-6
CDR3aa: CASSSGQGGTGANVLTF

v_gene: TRBV6-5
j_gene: TRBJ2-5
CDR3aa: CASKLPAAETQYF

v_gene: TRBV28
j_gene: TRBJ2-7
CDR3aa: CASSRPGDPYEQYF

v_gene: TRBV4-3
j_gene: TRBJ1-2
CDR3aa: CASSQDGRGTYGYTF

v_gene: TRBV2
j_gene: TRBJ2-5
CDR3aa: CASRGGTPGETQYF

v_gene: TRBV9
j_gene: TRBJ2-1
CDR3aa: CASSVSGLAGLSSYNEQFF

v_gene: TRBV2
j_gene: TRBJ1-5
CDR3aa: CASSEGGRGDNQPQHF

v_gene: TRBV7-2
j_gene: TRBJ2-2
CDR3aa: CASSSRLAAGELFF

v_gene: TRBV14
j_gene: TRBJ1-3
CDR3aa: CASSHPGTAFSGNTIYF

v_gene: TRBV5-4
j_gene: TRBJ2-5
CDR3aa: CASSSGTSGMGQETQYF

v_gene: TRBV7-8
j_gene: TRBJ2-2
CDR3aa: CASSLTYTDTGELFF

v_gene: TRBV13
j_gene: TRBJ2-4
CDR3aa: CASSSILAGDPSKNIQYF

v_gene: TRBV25-1
j_gene: TRBJ2-7
CDR3aa: CASSDWNAAYEQYF

v_gene: TRBV29-1
j_gene: TRBJ2-1
CDR3aa: CSVALSLSDGEQFF

v_gene: TRBV25-1
j_gene: TRBJ1-2
CDR3aa: CASSALSTGYTF

v_gene: TRBV6-5
j_gene: TRBJ1-2
CDR3aa: CASSYSSYYGYTF

v_gene: TRBV5-4
j_gene: TRBJ2-3
CDR3aa: CASSFTTSSSTDTQYF

v_gene: TRBV7-8
j_gene: TRBJ2-5
CDR3aa: CASSLSFSFATRGGETQYF

v_gene: TRBV29-1
j_gene: TRBJ1-1
CDR3aa: CSVTGTGENMNTEAFF

v_gene: TRBV19
j_gene: TRBJ1-1
CDR3aa: CASRYQGEAFF

v_gene: TRBV7-2
j_gene: TRBJ2-1
CDR3aa: CASSAGGSGRGEQFF

v_gene: TRBV5-1
j_gene: TRBJ1-4
CDR3aa: CASSLAANEKLFF

v_gene: TRBV28
j_gene: TRBJ2-7
CDR3aa: CASSPQSVHEQYF

v_gene: TRBV5-1
j_gene: TRBJ1-2
CDR3aa: CASSLDTQGGMDTF

v_gene: TRBV7-6
j_gene: TRBJ2-7
CDR3aa: CASSPGTSGTFGEQYF